This T cell receptor beta chain was captured by sequencing in a study of regulatory T cells in long-lasting Graves disease. About the research overall: Treatment with antithyroid drugs for over 5 years, together with positive TSH receptor antibodies, meant persistent Graves' disease.

Notes on the study in general: Favored gene segments in persistent disease were TRBV28, TRBJ1-2 and TRBJ2-5. The small sample size may have reduced accuracy.

The time point was: persistent/refractory GD, antithyroid drugs over 5 years with positive TRAb. Generation of the TCR library employed RNA extracted from PBMCs. Patients all came to the study from an endocrinology department in Xi'an, China. Sequencing libraries for TCR beta were prepared with iRepertoire HTBI primers and Arm-PCR of CDR3 regions. TCRdb itself ran the multiplex PCR reads through MiXCR, one entry per CDR3 protein. Among 400,000 to 500,000 distinct CDR3 sequences listed, approximately 22% were seen once. Germline CDR1 and CDR2: SGHAT and FQNNGV. This CDR3 is built from 16 residues. V was clipped by 1 base and J by 1 base, with 13 bases between them. This clonotype was seen a few times. Its antigen is not identified.

The sample in question was peripheral blood mononuclear cells (PBMCs), obtained when the disease was refractory, from a patient treated with antithyroid drugs. The rearrangement uses TRBV11-2 and TRBJ1-2; tentative D call: TRBD1 (5 bases). The TCR originated in a female donor with Graves disease. CDR3 coding DNA: TGTGCCAGCAGCTTAGTAGGGACGGAAGTTAACTATGGCTACACCTTC. Translated, it gives CASSLVGTEVNYGYTF.